This T cell receptor (beta chain) was recorded in a study of T cell repertoires in cytomegalovirus infection. This clonotype was detected only a few times. Its antigen is undetermined. TCRdb passed the reads through MiXCR, listing each CDR3 protein once. The repertoire consists of about 900,000 distinct CDR3 sequences, with roughly 30% occurring once and the leading ten covering over 10%. The CDR3 extends over 17 amino acids. Germline CDR1 is SGHTA and CDR2 is FQGNSA. V lost 2 bases, J lost 5 bases, and 19 bases lay in between. Study-wide results and limits: Cumulated frequencies of public TCR beta families served to identify carriers of CMV plus the relevant HLA.

This sample comprised cultured CD8+ T cells from PBMCs, obtained from culture after CMV antigen stimulation. The clonotype originates from a human donor in good health (CMV status not recorded). Some clones in this sample may be carry-over from other donors' samples. The chain combines TRBV7-2 with TRBJ1-5; tentative D call: TRBD1 (5 bases). For the CDR3, the DNA is TGTGCCAGCAGCTTAAGGTACAGGTCAGGGATCGATCAGCCCCAGCATTTT. This gives the protein CASSLRYRSGIDQPQHF.